A single sample gave rise to the 23 T cell receptor beta chains below, sequenced in a study of blood T cell repertoires in COVID-19 (TCRdb year 2020). Library method: the immunoSEQ multiplex PCR assay. TCRdb limited this immuneACCESS table to in-frame rearrangements with V and J called. A share of clones is missing; checked studies link under half to unresolved V genes, and the rest is unexplained. Within this sample are 200,000 to 250,000 clones, with about nine tenths of them counted one time only. The ten top clones hold 2.2% of the sample. Sample: peripheral blood. The receptors derive from a woman aged 50 to 60 with acute or convalescent COVID-19.

The chain combines TRBV7-7 with TRBJ2-3; perhaps TRBD1 as D (5 bases). The ends were cut back, 6 bases at V and 8 bases at J, with 15 bases in the middle. The V gene's germline CDR1 is SSHAT and CDR2 FNYEAQ (reference sequence). The CDR3 has 13 amino acids. DNA for the CDR3: TGTGCCAGCAGTTCCCAGGGCTCGGGTACGCAGTATTTT. The encoded protein is CASSSQGSGTQYF.

V and J are TRBV4-3 and TRBJ2-3, with unresolved D. Looked up from germline, CDR1 is LGHNA and CDR2 is YSLEER. This CDR3 contains 15 residues. Trimming left V 1 base short and J 2 bases short, with 10 bases between. The CDR3 DNA sequence: TGCGCCAGCAGCCAAGGAGGCGAACCCACAGATACGCAGTATTTT. This sequence encodes CASSQGGEPTDTQYF.

This chain links TRBV11-3 with TRBJ2-7; unclear D gene. The germline V gene has CDR1 SGHNT and CDR2 YENEEA. This CDR3 has 15 residues. V lost 1 base to trimming and J lost 2 bases, with 12 bases between them. In nucleotides, the CDR3 is TGTGCCAGCAGCTTAGTGGTGGCAGAACCCTACGAGCAGTACTTC. It specifies CASSLVVAEPYEQYF.

This clone was counted once. The chain recombines TRBV12-3 or TRBV12-4 with TRBJ1-4; D might be TRBD1 (5 bases). This CDR3 contains 13 residues. V was pared by 4 bases and J by 7 bases, with 10 bases between. The CDR3 reads CASSSPGSEKLFF. The CDR3 nucleotides are TGTGCCAGCAGTTCGCCAGGGTCTGAAAAACTGTTTTTT.

The rearrangement joins TRBV11-3 to TRBJ2-3; 12 positions match TRBD2. This CDR3 has 18 residues. With 0 bases clipped from V and 2 bases from J, the junction kept 6 bases outside the gene matches. The germline V gene encodes CDR1 SGHNT and CDR2 YENEEA. CDR3 sequence reads: CASSLDLLAGGHTDTQYF. CDR3 coding DNA: TGTGCCAGCAGCTTAGATCTCCTAGCGGGGGGGCACACAGATACGCAGTATTTT.

The chain carries TRBV19 and TRBJ2-4, with 8 bases matching TRBD1. CDR3 size: 16 residues. Germline trimming cut 0 bases from V and 8 bases from J; bases unmatched to any gene: 9. Germline V gene sequence: CDR1 LNHDA, CDR2 SQIVND (reference sequence). CDR3 amino acids: CASSIDWGTGIDIQYF. Written as DNA, the CDR3 is TGTGCCAGTAGTATAGATTGGGGGACAGGTATTGACATTCAGTACTTC.

The rearrangement joins TRBV21-1 to TRBJ1-1; the table's D call, TRBD1, has no DNA check behind it. TRBV21-1 is shown as a pseudogene. The CDR3 runs 16 residues. CDR3 nucleotide sequence: TGTGCCAGCAGCAGACGGACAGGGGGCCTGAACACTGAAGCTTTCTTT. Protein product: CASSRRTGGLNTEAFF.

The chain employs TRBV4-3 and TRBJ1-1; 7 bases agree with TRBD1. V was clipped by 6 bases and J by 3 bases; unmatched bases: 4. This CDR3 region has 13 residues. The germline V gene has CDR1 LGHNA and CDR2 YSLEER. The chain's CDR3 is CASSRQGDTEAFF. CDR3 DNA sequence: TGCGCCAGCAGTAGACAGGGCGACACTGAAGCTTTCTTT.

The chain joins TRBV11-2 to TRBJ2-5; the match to TRBD1 covers 8 bases. CDR3 length: 13 amino acids. Unmatched junction bases numbered 2, after V lost 3 bases and J lost 5 bases. Germline CDR1 and CDR2: SGHAT and FQNNGV. The CDR3 reads CASSFRDRETQYF. CDR3 coding DNA: TGTGCCAGCAGCTTCCGGGACAGGGAGACCCAGTACTTC.

The chain carries TRBV30 and TRBJ1-4; the D is unclear. The CDR3 spans 14 residues. Trimming stripped 1 base from V and 4 bases from J, with 10 bases between. CDR1 GTSNPN and CDR2 SVGIG come from the germline V gene (reference sequence). CDR3: CAWSAAGINEKLFF. The CDR3 coding sequence is TGTGCCTGGAGTGCGGCAGGAATTAATGAAAAACTGTTTTTT.

This rearrangement joins TRBV19 to TRBJ2-7, with 9 nucleotides matching TRBD1. The CDR3 is made up of 14 amino acids. V was pared by 5 bases and J by 6 bases, with 8 bases of the junction left unmatched. Germline V gene sequence: CDR1 LNHDA, CDR2 SQIVND (reference sequence). CDR3 coding DNA: TGTGCCAGTAGTCCCCGGGACAGGGTCCGCGAGCAGTACTTC. It yields the protein CASSPRDRVREQYF.

The chain has TRBV6-6 and TRBJ1-2; 7 bases agree with TRBD1. CDR1 and CDR2 (germline): MNHNY, SVGAGI (reference sequence). This CDR3 region has 14 residues. V gave up 7 bases and J gave up 6 bases; unmatched junction bases: 11. CDR3 residues: CASKTRGHLDGYTF. The CDR3 DNA reads TGTGCCAGCAAGACGAGGGGGCATCTAGATGGCTACACCTTC.

The gene calls are TRBV5-5 and TRBJ2-7, with a weak D call TRBD1 (5 bases). The V and J ends lost 0 bases and 4 bases respectively, with 11 bases between them. CDR3 length: 14 residues. Germline V gives CDR1 SGHKS, CDR2 YYEKEE (reference sequence). The CDR3 is CASSLGQSGYEQYF. In DNA form, the CDR3 reads TGTGCCAGCAGCTTGGGGCAGTCAGGGTACGAGCAGTACTTC.

The chain employs TRBV5-4 and TRBJ2-2; D not certain. V dropped 0 bases and J dropped 1 base, with 4 bases sitting between them. Germline V gives CDR1 SGHNT, CDR2 YYREEE (reference sequence). This CDR3 is built from 14 residues. CDR3 region: CASSLGRNTGELFF. For the CDR3, the DNA is TGTGCCAGCAGCTTGGGCAGGAACACCGGGGAGCTGTTTTTT. Based on the CDR3 plus reference TRBV5-4 and TRBJ2-2, the full variable domain is ETGVTQSPTHLIKTRGQQVTLRCSSQSGHNTVSWYQQALGQGPQFIFQYYREEENGRGNFPPRFSGLQFPNYSSELNVNALELDDSALYLCASSLGRNTGELFFGEGSRLTVL.

The rearrangement links TRBV30 to TRBJ1-3, with D unresolved. Trimming pared 5 bases from V and 0 bases from J, leaving 11 bases between. The CDR3 sequence is 14 residues long. From germline, CDR1 is GTSNPN and CDR2 SVGIG (reference sequence). The CDR3 here is CAWSRGSSGNTIYF. The CDR3 nucleotides are TGTGCCTGGTCGAGAGGGTCCTCTGGAAACACCATATATTTT.

The J gene is TRBJ1-6, the V gene TRBV2, with TRBD1 matching 7 bases. The germline V gene has CDR1 SNHLY and CDR2 FYNNEI. The CDR3 extends over 15 amino acids. Trimming cost V 2 bases and J 7 bases; bases outside gene matches: 5. The DNA of the CDR3 is TGTGCCAGCAGTGAACAAGGGGGCGAAAATTCACCCCTCCACTTT. This sequence encodes CASSEQGGENSPLHF.

The J gene is TRBJ2-5, the V gene TRBV29-1; TRBD2 might be the D (5 bases). The CDR3 spans 11 residues. V lost 7 bases, J lost 4 bases, and 10 bases lay in between. Germline V lookup: CDR1 SQVTM, CDR2 ANQGSEA. The CDR3 sequence is CSGREGETQYF. The CDR3 DNA sequence: TGCAGCGGGCGAGAGGGAGAGACCCAGTACTTC.

The chain combines TRBV24-1 with TRBJ2-3; D is perhaps TRBD1 (5 bases). V dropped 5 bases and J dropped 2 bases, with 13 bases sitting between them. The CDR3 is 15 amino acids. The germline gives CDR1 KGHDR, CDR2 SFDVKD. CDR3 region: CATSVNSDNTDTQYF. DNA of the CDR3: TGTGCCACCAGTGTTAATTCGGACAACACAGATACGCAGTATTTT.

V usage is TRBV5-4 and J usage is TRBJ2-3, with TRBD2 matching over 10 bases. The germline CDR1 and CDR2 sequences are SGHNT and YYREEE (reference sequence). The CDR3 has 16 residues. V shed 4 bases and J 2 bases; nucleotides not matched to a gene: 7. CDR3 DNA: TGTGCCAGCAGCCGATGGACTAGCGGTAACACAGATACGCAGTATTTT. This sequence encodes CASSRWTSGNTDTQYF. The variable domain in full, with the rest retrieved from reference TRBV5-4 and TRBJ2-3, is ETGVTQSPTHLIKTRGQQVTLRCSSQSGHNTVSWYQQALGQGPQFIFQYYREEENGRGNFPPRFSGLQFPNYSSELNVNALELDDSALYLCASSRWTSGNTDTQYFGPGTRLTVL.

This chain uses TRBV30 with TRBJ2-3, with 9 bases that match TRBD2. The CDR3 loop spans 14 amino acids. The V gene's germline CDR1 is GTSNPN and CDR2 SVGIG (reference sequence). The junction had 11 bases not matched to a gene; V was cut back by 8 bases and J by 5 bases. CDR3 residues: CAGKVRGGQDTQYF. DNA of the CDR3: TGTGCCGGAAAAGTGCGGGGGGGCCAAGATACGCAGTATTTT.

The table lists this clone with a count of one. CDR3 DNA: TGTGCCAGCTCACCACCAAGCGGGGTCGCCATCTACGAGCAGTACTTC. Its protein product is CASSPPSGVAIYEQYF. The chain recombines TRBV18 with TRBJ2-7, with 7 bases identical to TRBD2. The J segment lost 3 bases and the V segment lost 0 bases, leaving 8 bases of the junction unmatched. Germline V gene lookup returns CDR1 KGHSH and CDR2 LQKENI. The CDR3 has 16 amino acids.

The chain uses TRBV20-1 and TRBJ2-4, with D possibly matching TRBD2 (5 bases). The CDR3 runs 14 residues. V gave up 7 bases and J gave up 2 bases, with 15 bases separating them. Germline V lookup: CDR1 DFQATT, CDR2 SNEGSKA (reference sequence). In nucleotides, the CDR3 is TGCAGTGGTAATGAGGGAGAGTCCAAAAACATTCAGTACTTC. This codes for CSGNEGESKNIQYF.

CDR3 DNA: TGTGCCAGTAGTTTTCAGGGTGGGTACTATGGCTACACCTTC. It codes for CASSFQGGYYGYTF. The J gene is TRBJ1-2, the V gene TRBV19; tentative D call: TRBD1 (5 bases). CDR3 length: 14 residues. V lost 5 bases and J 3 bases, leaving 13 bases between the germline ends. The germline CDR1 and CDR2 sequences are LNHDA and SQIVND (reference sequence).